This record concerns one T cell receptor (beta chain) sequence. The data stem from a study of blood T cell repertoires in COVID-19. Study at large: The United States, Italy and Spain were the sources of the acute and convalescent COVID-19 samples. Sample material is recorded as cDNA or gDNA derived from T cells, B-cell-depleted T cells, or PBMCs.

Individuals drawn from around 24 US areas were about 18 to 89 years old. The CDR3 consists of 15 residues. V lost 1 base and J lost 7, with 14 bases in between. In germline, CDR1 is MGHRA, CDR2 YSYEKL. Authors' data handling: Estimated nucleated cell counts came from reference gene primer amplification. Measured with immunoSEQ multiplex PCR; TCRdb has only the in-frame clones, and not every one. V, J and clone size reflect that table, while D and trimming were determined from the DNA. The sample contains some 410,000 clones, approximately 88% of which appear only once. The gene calls are TRBV4-1 and TRBJ1-5, with D possibly being TRBD1 (5 bases). The sequence derives from a woman in her twenties or thirties with acute COVID-19. The sample consisted of PBMCs or T cells enriched from blood (not recorded which). DNA of the CDR3: TGCGCCAGCAGCCAAGTGTGGAGGGCAGGGCAGCCCCAGCATTTT. Translated, it gives CASSQVWRAGQPQHF.